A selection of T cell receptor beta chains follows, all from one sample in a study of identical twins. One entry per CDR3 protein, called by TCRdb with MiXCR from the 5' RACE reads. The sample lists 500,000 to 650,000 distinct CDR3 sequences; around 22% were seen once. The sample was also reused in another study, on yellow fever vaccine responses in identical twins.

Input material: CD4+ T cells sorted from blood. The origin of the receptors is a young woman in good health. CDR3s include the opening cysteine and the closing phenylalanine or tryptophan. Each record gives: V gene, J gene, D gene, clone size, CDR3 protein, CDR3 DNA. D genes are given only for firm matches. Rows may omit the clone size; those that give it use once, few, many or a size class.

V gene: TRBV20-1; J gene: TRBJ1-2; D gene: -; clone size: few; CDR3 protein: CSVGQLGGYTF; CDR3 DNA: TGCAGTGTCGGACAGTTGGGCGGCTACACCTTC
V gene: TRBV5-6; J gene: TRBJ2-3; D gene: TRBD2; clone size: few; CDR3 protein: CASSFLGLATDTQYF; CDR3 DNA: TGTGCCAGCAGCTTCCTGGGACTAGCAACAGATACGCAGTATTTT
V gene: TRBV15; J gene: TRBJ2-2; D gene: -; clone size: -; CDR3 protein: CATSREAQGNTGELFF; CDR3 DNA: TGTGCCACCAGCAGAGAGGCTCAGGGGAACACCGGGGAGCTGTTTTTT
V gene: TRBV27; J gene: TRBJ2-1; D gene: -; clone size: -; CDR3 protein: CASSSRGLAYNEQFF; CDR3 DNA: TGTGCCAGCAGTTCCCGGGGTTTGGCCTACAATGAGCAGTTCTTC
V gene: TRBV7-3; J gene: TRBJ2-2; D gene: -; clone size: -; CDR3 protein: CASSLFAETGELIF; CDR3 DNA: TGTGCCAGCAGCTTATTTGCAGAAACCGGGGAGCTGATTTTT
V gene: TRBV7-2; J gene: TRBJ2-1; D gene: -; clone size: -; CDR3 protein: CASSFYGLYNEQFF; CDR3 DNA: TGTGCCAGCAGCTTCTACGGGCTTTACAATGAGCAGTTCTTC
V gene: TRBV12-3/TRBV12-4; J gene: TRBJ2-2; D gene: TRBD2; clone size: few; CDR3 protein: CASSPRGLASGTGELFF; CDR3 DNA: TGTGCCAGCAGCCCCCGTGGACTAGCTTCCGGCACCGGGGAGCTGTTTTTT
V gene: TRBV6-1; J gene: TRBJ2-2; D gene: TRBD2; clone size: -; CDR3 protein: CASSTGTSGHTGELFF; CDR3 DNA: TGTGCCAGCAGTACCGGGACTAGCGGTCACACCGGGGAGCTGTTTTTT
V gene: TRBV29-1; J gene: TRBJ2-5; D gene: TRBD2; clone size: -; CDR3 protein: CSVGTSGGGETQYF; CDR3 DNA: TGCAGCGTTGGGACTAGCGGGGGTGGCGAGACCCAGTACTTC
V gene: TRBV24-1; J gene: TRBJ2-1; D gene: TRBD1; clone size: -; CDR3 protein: CATTRGTGGSNEQFF; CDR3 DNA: TGTGCCACCACCCGTGGGACAGGAGGTAGCAATGAGCAGTTCTTC
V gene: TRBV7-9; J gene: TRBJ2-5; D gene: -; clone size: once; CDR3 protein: CASSWGHAKKKETQYF; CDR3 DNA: TGTGCCAGCAGCTGGGGCCACGCGAAAAAAAAAGAGACCCAGTACTTC
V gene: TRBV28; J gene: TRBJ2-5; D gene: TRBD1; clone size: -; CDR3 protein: CASSLLGQGLETQYF; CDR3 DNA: TGTGCCAGCAGTTTATTGGGACAGGGGCTGGAGACCCAGTACTTC
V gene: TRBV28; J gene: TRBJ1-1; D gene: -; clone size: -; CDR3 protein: CASSPVGIGGDVEAFF; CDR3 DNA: TGTGCCAGCAGCCCCGTCGGGATTGGGGGCGATGTTGAAGCTTTCTTT
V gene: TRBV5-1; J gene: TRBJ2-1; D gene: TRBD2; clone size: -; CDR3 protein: CASSQAGTRNNEQFF; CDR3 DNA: TGCGCCAGCAGTCAGGCCGGGACTAGAAACAATGAGCAGTTCTTC
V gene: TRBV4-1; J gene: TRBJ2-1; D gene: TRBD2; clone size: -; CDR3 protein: CASSPGLAGRILYNEQFF; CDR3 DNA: TGCGCCAGCAGCCCGGGACTAGCGGGCCGTATACTATACAATGAGCAGTTCTTC
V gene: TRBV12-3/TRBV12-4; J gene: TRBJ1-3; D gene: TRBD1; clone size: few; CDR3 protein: CASRDRSFGNTIYF; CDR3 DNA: TGTGCCAGCAGGGACAGGTCTTTTGGAAACACCATATATTTT
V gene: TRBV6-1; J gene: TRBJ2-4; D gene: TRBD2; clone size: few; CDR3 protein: CASRNGGAVNIQYF; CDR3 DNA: TGTGCCAGCAGGAACGGGGGGGCTGTAAACATTCAGTACTTC
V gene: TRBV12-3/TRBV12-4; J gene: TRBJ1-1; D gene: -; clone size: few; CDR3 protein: CASSSTQGVEAFF; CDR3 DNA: TGTGCCAGCAGTTCTACACAGGGTGTTGAAGCTTTCTTT
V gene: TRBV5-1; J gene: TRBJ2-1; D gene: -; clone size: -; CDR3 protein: CASSGGYREQFF; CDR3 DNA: TGCGCCAGCAGCGGCGGGTATCGTGAGCAGTTCTTC
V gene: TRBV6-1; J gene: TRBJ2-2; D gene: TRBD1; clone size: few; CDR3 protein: CASSGQGSGELFF; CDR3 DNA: TGTGCCAGCAGTGGACAGGGTTCCGGGGAGCTGTTTTTT
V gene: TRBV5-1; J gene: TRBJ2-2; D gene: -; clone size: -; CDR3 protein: CASSLQGGDTGELFF; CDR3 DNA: TGCGCCAGCAGCTTGCAGGGGGGCGACACCGGGGAGCTGTTTTTT
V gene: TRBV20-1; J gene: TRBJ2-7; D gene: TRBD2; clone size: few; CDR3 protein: CSAKRDAYEQYF; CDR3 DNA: TGCAGTGCTAAGCGGGACGCCTACGAGCAGTACTTC
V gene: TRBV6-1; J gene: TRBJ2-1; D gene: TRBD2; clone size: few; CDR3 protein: CASRSGTSVPYNEQFF; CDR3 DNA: TGTGCCAGCAGGTCCGGGACTAGCGTCCCCTACAATGAGCAGTTCTTC
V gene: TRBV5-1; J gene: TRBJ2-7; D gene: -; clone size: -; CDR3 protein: CASSIAVSYEQYF; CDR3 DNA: TGCGCCAGCTCGATAGCGGTCTCCTACGAGCAGTACTTC
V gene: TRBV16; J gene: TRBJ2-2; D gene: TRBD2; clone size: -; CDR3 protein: CASSPKRGGPPAGELFF; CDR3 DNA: TGTGCCAGCAGCCCGAAACGGGGGGGCCCTCCGGCCGGGGAGCTGTTTTTT
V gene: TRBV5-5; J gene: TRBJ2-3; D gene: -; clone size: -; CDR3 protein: CASSLGVWGSTDTQYF; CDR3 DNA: TGTGCCAGCAGCTTGGGAGTCTGGGGCAGCACAGATACGCAGTATTTT
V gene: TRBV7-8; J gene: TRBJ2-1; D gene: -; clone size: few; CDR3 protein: CASSLGYYNEQFF; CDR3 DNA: TGTGCCAGCAGCTTAGGTTACTACAATGAGCAGTTCTTC
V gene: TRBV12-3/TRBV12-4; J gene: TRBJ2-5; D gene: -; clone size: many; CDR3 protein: CASSLRGLETQYF; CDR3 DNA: TGTGCCAGCAGTTTAAGGGGTTTGGAGACCCAGTACTTC
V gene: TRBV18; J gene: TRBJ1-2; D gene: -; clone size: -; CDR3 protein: CASSPRELDYGYTF; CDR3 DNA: TGTGCCAGCTCACCCCGGGAGTTGGACTATGGCTACACCTTC
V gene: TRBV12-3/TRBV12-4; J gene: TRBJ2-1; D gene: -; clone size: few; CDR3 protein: CASSARKSYEQFF; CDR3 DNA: TGTGCCAGTTCCGCCCGGAAATCGTATGAGCAGTTCTTC
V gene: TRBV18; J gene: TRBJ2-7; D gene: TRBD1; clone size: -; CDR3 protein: CASSPRQGATYEQYF; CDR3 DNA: TGTGCCAGCTCACCGAGACAGGGGGCCACCTACGAGCAGTACTTC
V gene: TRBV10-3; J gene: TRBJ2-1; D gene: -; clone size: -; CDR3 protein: CASGEKYNEQFF; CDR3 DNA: TGTGCCTCAGGCGAGAAATACAATGAGCAGTTCTTC
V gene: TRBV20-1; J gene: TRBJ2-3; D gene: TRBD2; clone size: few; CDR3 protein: CSASGLAGDPSTDTQYF; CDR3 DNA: TGCAGTGCTAGCGGACTAGCGGGGGATCCTAGCACAGATACGCAGTATTTT
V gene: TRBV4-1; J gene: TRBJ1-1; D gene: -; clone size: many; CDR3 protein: CASSQDPGMNTEAFF; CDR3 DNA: TGCGCCAGCAGCCAAGACCCCGGGATGAACACTGAAGCTTTCTTT
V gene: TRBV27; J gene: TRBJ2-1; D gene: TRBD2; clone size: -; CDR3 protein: CASSLSPGLVSEQFF; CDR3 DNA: TGTGCCAGCAGTTTATCTCCGGGACTAGTTTCTGAGCAGTTCTTC
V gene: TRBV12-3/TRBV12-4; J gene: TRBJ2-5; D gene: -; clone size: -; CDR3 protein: CASSATVETQYF; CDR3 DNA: TGTGCCAGCAGCGCGACAGTGGAGACCCAGTACTTC
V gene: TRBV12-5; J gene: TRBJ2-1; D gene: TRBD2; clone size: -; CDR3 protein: CASLEGTRNNEQFF; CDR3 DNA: TGTGCTAGTCTGGAAGGGACTAGGAACAATGAGCAGTTCTTC
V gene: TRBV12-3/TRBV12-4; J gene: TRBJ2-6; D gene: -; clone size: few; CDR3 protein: CASRVGGTGANVLTF; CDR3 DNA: TGTGCCAGCAGGGTAGGGGGGACTGGGGCCAACGTCCTGACTTTC
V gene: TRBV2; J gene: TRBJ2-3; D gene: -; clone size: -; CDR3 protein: CASSEGSGWGTSTDTQYF; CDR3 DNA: TGTGCCAGCAGTGAAGGTTCAGGGTGGGGAACTAGCACAGATACGCAGTATTTT